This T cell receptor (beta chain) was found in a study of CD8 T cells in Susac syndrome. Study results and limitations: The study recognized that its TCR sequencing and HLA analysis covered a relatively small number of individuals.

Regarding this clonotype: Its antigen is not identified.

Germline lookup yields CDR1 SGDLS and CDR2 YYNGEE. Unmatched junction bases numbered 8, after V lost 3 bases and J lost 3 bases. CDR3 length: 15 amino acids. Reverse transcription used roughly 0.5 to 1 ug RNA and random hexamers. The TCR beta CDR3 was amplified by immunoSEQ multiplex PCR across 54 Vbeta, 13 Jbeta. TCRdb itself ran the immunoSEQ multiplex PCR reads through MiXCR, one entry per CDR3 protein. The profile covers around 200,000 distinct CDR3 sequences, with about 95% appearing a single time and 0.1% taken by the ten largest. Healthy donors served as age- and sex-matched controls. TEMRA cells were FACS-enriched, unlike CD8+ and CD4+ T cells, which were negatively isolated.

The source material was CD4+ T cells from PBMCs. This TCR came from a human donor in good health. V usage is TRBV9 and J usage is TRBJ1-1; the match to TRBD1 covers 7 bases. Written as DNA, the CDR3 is TGTGCCAGCAGCGGAAGCCCAGGGGGAGACACTGAAGCTTTCTTT. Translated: CASSGSPGGDTEAFF.